This T cell receptor beta chain comes out of a study of blood T cell repertoires in COVID-19. Germline V CDR1 and CDR2: SGHVS, FQNEAQ. Deletions cut 5 bases from V and 6 bases from J, with 13 bases between. CDR3 size: 13 residues. Libraries were prepared by immunoSEQ multiplex PCR; TCRdb keeps only in-frame clonotypes and omits some of them. The data hold about 440,000 clones, with about 85% observed a single time. The source material was PBMCs or T cells enriched from blood (not recorded which). This TCR came from a woman aged 18 to 35 with acute COVID-19. The V gene is TRBV7-8, the J gene TRBJ2-5; TRBD2 might be the D (6 bases). CDR3 sequence (DNA): TGTGCCAGCAGCCAGGAGGGGTCGCAGACCCAGTACTTC. Translation gives CASSQEGSQTQYF.